This T cell receptor beta chain was recovered during a study of T cell repertoires in cytomegalovirus infection. Across the whole study: Matching HLA type and CMV infection were both indicated by public TCR beta signatures.

MiXCR, run by TCRdb on the reads, gives a single entry per CDR3 protein. The table shows roughly 500,000 distinct CDR3 sequences, with about 33% occurring only once. This clonotype turned up a few times. Antigen: not known. Germline CDR1 reads SGHTA; CDR2 reads FQGNSA. The CDR3 runs 13 residues. V lost 1 base, J lost 10 bases, and 11 bases lay in between. The sample here was cultured PBMCs, taken from culture after CMV antigen stimulation. The receptor's source is a human donor in good health (CMV status not recorded). Some clones in this sample may be carry-over from other donors' samples. The chain combines TRBV7-2 with TRBJ2-1; D is possibly TRBD1 or TRBD2 (5 bases each). The CDR3 loop reads CASSLGDGSEQFF. The DNA for the CDR3 is TGTGCCAGCAGCTTAGGGGACGGATCCGAGCAGTTCTTC. Looking up the rest from reference TRBV7-2 and TRBJ2-1 gives the full variable domain: GAGVSQSPSNKVTEKGKDVELRCDPISGHTALYWYRQSLGQGLEFLIYFQGNSAPDKSGLPSDRFSAERTGGSVSTLTIQRTQQEDSAVYLCASSLGDGSEQFFGPGTRLTVL.